A single sample is the source of the 24 T cell receptor beta chains below, sequenced in a study of T cells in Graves' hyperthyroidism and ophthalmopathy. Amplified TCR beta CDR3 regions came from RNA transcripts. HTBI primers were the set used in a first-round RT-PCR of the TCR CDR3. TCRdb reanalysed the multiplex PCR reads using MiXCR and keeps one entry per CDR3 protein. Among 400,000 to 550,000 distinct CDR3 sequences listed, around 14% were seen once. The sample taken for sequencing was blood. These receptors were taken from a woman aged 18-30 years with Graves' hyperthyroidism.

There are many counts of this clonotype. The chain links TRBV30 to TRBJ1-4; D not resolved. The germline gives CDR1 GTSNPN, CDR2 SVGIG (reference sequence). The CDR3 sequence is 11 residues long. V lost 4 bases to trimming and J lost 0 bases, with 0 bases between them. In nucleotides, the CDR3 is TGTGCCTGGACAACTAATGAAAAACTGTTTTTT. This sequence encodes CAWTTNEKLFF.

J is TRBJ1-2 and V is TRBV29-1; D unclear. Trimming shortened V by 0 bases and J by 7 bases, and 9 bases separated the two germline ends. Germline assignment: CDR1 SQVTM and CDR2 ANQGSEA. The CDR3 is 12 amino acids. The CDR3 is CSVEEVYGGYTF. The CDR3 DNA reads as TGCAGCGTTGAAGAAGTTTATGGTGGCTACACCTTC. The full variable domain, with the rest looked up from reference TRBV29-1 and TRBJ1-2, is SAVISQKPSRDICQRGTSLTIQCQVDSQVTMMFWYRQQPGQSLTLIATANQGSEATYESGFVIDKFPISRPNLTFSTLTVSNMSPEDSSIYLCSVEEVYGGYTFGSGTRLTVV.

This clonotype was found many times. V is TRBV12-3 or TRBV12-4 and J is TRBJ1-5; TRBD1 matches at 9 bases. This CDR3 is 14 amino acids long. Trimming removed 6 bases from V and 10 bases from J; junction bases left unmatched: 10. CDR3 nucleotide sequence: TGTGCCAGCAGCTCGGGACAGGGATTAACTCCCCAGCATTTT. The encoded protein is CASSSGQGLTPQHF.

The rearrangement uses TRBV27 and TRBJ2-1; D is uncertain. This CDR3 has 16 residues. Germline values: CDR1 MNHEY, CDR2 SMNVEV (reference sequence). V was pared by 4 bases and J by 1 base, with 14 bases between. In nucleotides, the CDR3 is TGTGCCAGCAGTTCACCCCTGATAGGGTCCTACAATGAGCAGTTCTTC. Its translation: CASSSPLIGSYNEQFF.

This clonotype was observed at least ten times. The chain combines TRBV6-2 or TRBV6-3 with TRBJ1-1; D unclear. From germline, CDR1 is MNHEY and CDR2 SVGEGT. V lost 8 bases, J lost 6 bases, and 19 bases lay in between. The CDR3 spans 14 residues. The CDR3 DNA reads TGTGCCAGCTCCTCCATATGGGAATCCGCTGAAGCTTTCTTT. Its translation is CASSSIWESAEAFF.

This clonotype came up a few times. The conserved final phenylalanine or tryptophan is absent from the CDR3, which likely points to a read error. The chain combines TRBV30 with TRBJ1-1; D is ambiguous. The CDR3 has 13 amino acids. V lost 3 bases and J lost 1, with 9 bases in between. Germline CDR1 reads GTSNPN; CDR2 reads SVGIG (reference sequence). The CDR3 DNA reads TGTGCCTGGAGGGACCTCAGGAACACTGAAGCTTTCCTT. Translation gives CAWRDLRNTEAFL.

This sequence joins TRBV11-2 and TRBJ2-1; 10 positions agree with TRBD2. There are 16 residues in the CDR3. Per the germline V gene, CDR1 is SGHAT and CDR2 is FQNNGV. V gave up 5 bases and J gave up 2 bases; unmatched junction bases: 6. The CDR3 protein is CASSPWTSGAYNEQFF. The CDR3 DNA sequence: TGTGCCAGCAGCCCCTGGACTAGCGGAGCCTACAATGAGCAGTTCTTC.

This clonotype was recorded a few times. This chain uses TRBV5-1 with TRBJ2-7; the match to TRBD2 covers 8 bases. The trim removed 2 bases at V and 1 base at J, leaving 2 bases unmatched. Germline CDR1 and CDR2: SGHRS and YFSETQ. This CDR3 comprises 14 residues. The CDR3 DNA follows: TGCGCCAGCAGCTTTAGCGGGGCATCCTACGAGCAGTACTTC. This codes for CASSFSGASYEQYF.

About this clonotype itself: A read error may explain this, as a much larger clone is one base away. The rearrangement joins TRBV19 to TRBJ1-2, with TRBD1 identical over 7 bases. Germline trimming cut 7 bases from V and 6 bases from J; bases unmatched to any gene: 5. This CDR3 is built from 12 residues. Germline CDR1 LNHDA, CDR2 SQIVND (reference sequence). The CDR3 nucleotides read TGTGCCAGTACATACAGGGGCCATGGCTACACCTTC. It encodes CASTYRGHGYTF.

In this sample, this clonotype turned up many times. The chain links TRBV24-1 to TRBJ2-3; TRBD1 is a possible D gene (5 bases). The germline CDR1 and CDR2 sequences are KGHDR and SFDVKD. Trimming took off 9 bases at V and 2 bases at J, with 5 bases between the two ends. There are 11 residues in the CDR3. The CDR3 nucleotides are TGTGCCACCGGGGCCACAGATACGCAGTATTTT. This encodes CATGATDTQYF.

This clonotype was counted ten times or more. Germline and junction disagree at one end, which may indicate a read error. The chain employs TRBV7-2 and TRBJ2-5; TRBD2 agrees at 11 bases. CDR3 length: 14 amino acids. Germline-derived CDR1 and CDR2 are SGHTA and FQGNSA. The CDR3: CASSLAGGPETQYF. DNA of the CDR3: TGTGCCAGCAGTTTAGCGGGAGGGCCAGAGACCCAGTACTTC.

This clonotype was counted many times. This sequence joins TRBV12-3 or TRBV12-4 and TRBJ2-5; 10 nucleotides align to TRBD1. The V gene end was trimmed by 5 bases and the J gene end by 1 base; junction bases not matched to a gene: 1. The CDR3 is 14 residues long. The CDR3 nucleotides read TGTGCCAGCAGTCGGACAGGGGGCCAAGAGACCCAGTACTTC. This gives the protein CASSRTGGQETQYF.

This chain connects TRBV20-1 to TRBJ2-1, with 12 bases matching TRBD2. In germline, CDR1 is DFQATT, CDR2 SNEGSKA (reference sequence). V dropped 0 bases and J dropped 12; count of bases not matched to a gene: 9. The CDR3 loop spans 15 amino acids. Here the CDR3 reads CSARDETSGSVGQFF. In nucleotides, the CDR3 is TGCAGTGCTAGAGACGAGACTAGCGGGAGTGTGGGGCAGTTCTTC.

This clonotype appeared many times. The rearrangement links TRBV9 to TRBJ1-1; D gene uncertain. The CDR3 sequence is 15 residues long. V lost 0 bases and J 1 base, leaving 10 bases between the germline ends. Germline CDR1 SGDLS, CDR2 YYNGEE. CDR3 loop: CASSVEVQQNTEAFF. The CDR3 DNA reads as TGTGCCAGCAGCGTAGAAGTACAGCAGAACACTGAAGCTTTCTTT. The entire variable domain, with the rest obtained from reference TRBV9 and TRBJ1-1, is as follows: DSGVTQTPKHLITATGQRVTLRCSPRSGDLSVYWYQQSLDQGLQFLIQYYNGEERAKGNILERFSAQQFPDLHSELNLSSLELGDSALYFCASSVEVQQNTEAFFGQGTRLTVV.

This clonotype occurred many times. The gene calls are TRBV5-1 and TRBJ2-1; 10 bases match TRBD2. V lost 7 bases and J lost 5; bases outside the gene matches: 6. The CDR3 has 14 amino acids. The germline V gene encodes CDR1 SGHRS and CDR2 YFSETQ. The CDR3 sequence is CASGKREGHNEQFF. The CDR3, as DNA: TGCGCCAGCGGCAAGCGGGAGGGCCACAATGAGCAGTTCTTC.

This clonotype was seen repeatedly, ten times or more. The genes are TRBV30 and TRBJ1-2, with D perhaps matching TRBD1 (6 bases). CDR1 and CDR2 from the germline V gene are GTSNPN and SVGIG (reference sequence). The CDR3 has 13 amino acids. Trimming removed 5 bases from V and 4 bases from J, with 14 bases in between. CDR3 DNA: TGTGCCTGGGATGAGACAGGCTTCTATGGCTACACCTTC. This gives the protein CAWDETGFYGYTF.

This clonotype was detected ten times or more. The V call is TRBV11-2, the J call TRBJ1-4; D perhaps matches TRBD1 (5 bases). The CDR3 covers 17 residues. Germline V lookup: CDR1 SGHAT, CDR2 FQNNGV. V was pared by 3 bases and J by 6 bases, with 20 bases between. The DNA for the CDR3 is TGTGCCAGCAGCTTGCAAACGGGGGGATCGGAAGATGAAAAACTGTTTTTT. Amino acid sequence: CASSLQTGGSEDEKLFF.

This clonotype showed up many times. V is TRBV5-5 and J is TRBJ2-5, with 7 bases lining up with TRBD1. V gave up 2 bases and J gave up 5 bases; unmatched junction bases: 9. CDR1 and CDR2 (germline): SGHKS, YYEKEE (reference sequence). The length of the CDR3 is 15 residues. The CDR3 reads CASSFAQGISETQYF. The DNA for the CDR3 is TGTGCCAGCAGCTTCGCACAGGGGATATCGGAGACCCAGTACTTC.

This clonotype was observed many times. The gene calls are TRBV19 and TRBJ2-7, with D perhaps given as TRBD1 or TRBD2 (5 bases each). CDR1 and CDR2 from the germline V gene are LNHDA and SQIVND (reference sequence). V lost 4 bases, J lost 4 bases, and 14 bases lay in between. This CDR3 is 14 amino acids long. The CDR3 DNA follows: TGTGCCAGTAGTACTAAGGGACGGCTATACGAGCAGTACTTC. Translating gives CASSTKGRLYEQYF.

This clonotype was counted a single time. DNA for the CDR3: TGCGCCAGCAGCACCGACAGCAACTCTGGAAACACCATATATTTT. Its protein is CASSTDSNSGNTIYF. This chain connects TRBV5-1 to TRBJ1-3, with D tentatively TRBD1 (5 bases). Trimming left V 4 bases short and J 0 bases short, with 11 bases between. The CDR3 spans 15 residues. CDR1 is SGHRS, CDR2 YFSETQ, per germline.

This clonotype has only a few counts. The chain uses TRBV6-2 or TRBV6-3 and TRBJ2-1; D gene uncertain. V was shortened by 2 bases and J by 9 bases, with 14 bases between the two germline ends. Germline V gene data show CDR1 as MNHEY and CDR2 as SVGEGT. The CDR3 is 14 amino acids. The CDR3 sequence: CASSYSPGGLEQFF. The DNA for the CDR3 is TGTGCCAGCAGTTACAGTCCCGGCGGCCTTGAGCAGTTCTTC.

This clonotype was counted at least ten times. The chain recombines TRBV7-6 with TRBJ2-7; 7 nucleotides line up with TRBD2. This CDR3 is built from 14 residues. From germline, CDR1 is SGHVS and CDR2 FNYEAQ. V trimming: 3 bases; J trimming: 1 base; junction bases outside the gene matches: 3. In DNA, the CDR3 is TGTGCCAGCAGCTTGGGCGGGGGTTCCTACGAGCAGTACTTC. It yields the protein CASSLGGGSYEQYF.

This clonotype was detected ten times or more. This chain uses TRBV28 with TRBJ1-1, with 7 positions matching TRBD1. V lost 6 bases to trimming and J lost 2 bases; unmatched junction nucleotides: 9. CDR3 size: 15 residues. Germline CDR1 reads MDHEN; CDR2 reads SYDVKM. CDR3: CASSSGTVENTEAFF. The CDR3 DNA follows: TGTGCCAGCAGCTCCGGGACAGTCGAAAACACTGAAGCTTTCTTT.

A remark on this clonotype: The junction differs from germline at one of its ends, possibly a read error. This rearrangement joins TRBV6-2 or TRBV6-3 to TRBJ2-1; 14 bases fit TRBD2. The CDR3 is made up of 20 amino acids. Looked up from germline, CDR1 is MNHEY and CDR2 is SVGEGT. CDR3 in DNA: TGTGCCAGCAGTTATCAGCGACTAGCGGGAGGGGATAGGGTCCACAATGGGCAGTTCTTC. Its translation: CASSYQRLAGGDRVHNGQFF.